This T cell receptor beta chain was profiled in a study of CD4 T cells in relation to SARS-CoV-2 and coronaviruses (dated by TCRdb to the early 2020s). About the investigation overall: In the ViraFEST assay, PBMCs were cultured with antigen for roughly 11 days, after which TCR beta CDR3s were sequenced to identify antigen-specific clonal expansions. The Adaptive Biotechnologies TCR-sequencing kit was used to sequence samples from three pre-COVID donors and the naive versus memory experiments, while other data came from Illumina-based sequencing. The study assessed, at the TCR clonotype level, memory CD4+ T cell crossreactivity between SARS-CoV-2 and common cold coronavirus spike proteins. An HIV-1 Nef peptide pool or a no-peptide culture served as the negative reference condition. Patient-derived lymphoblastoid cell lines were used to map the HLA restriction of shared crossreactive spike epitopes. A different TCR-beta assay, based on Illumina, was used to sequence expansion assays from other donors in the study. Broad study findings and their caveats: Roughly 64% of donors had memory CD4+ clonotypes that crossrecognized SARS-CoV-2 and at least one common cold coronavirus spike. No donor contributed both pre-pandemic and post-infection samples, which limited tracing the source of pre-existing responses. Crossreactivity analysis centred on spike protein, so crossreactivity against other viral proteins was not assessed. The study was constrained by small numbers of patients and of tested TCRs. Significantly weaker SARS-CoV-2-driven expansion was shown by crossreactive clones than by monoreactive clones, consistent with antigenic imprinting.

The library was produced with the immunoSEQ multiplex PCR assay. The authors' analysis ran thus. During preprocessing, nonproductive sequences were removed, as were CDR3s that did not start with C, did not end with F or W, or were shorter than 7 amino acids. Antigen-specific clonotypes were called with the MANAFEST web app, based on expansion relative to reference and other culture wells. A clone counted as positive if significantly expanded in 2 of 3 replicate wells versus the reference culture at FDR below 0.05. A further requirement for positive clones was significant expansion compared with all other tandem wells, along with an odds ratio above 5. After three terminal residues were trimmed from each end, CDR3 homology was quantified as pairwise Levenshtein distance using the stringdist R package. TCRdb limited this immuneACCESS table to in-frame rearrangements with V and J called. A share of clones is missing; checked studies link under half to unresolved V genes, and the rest is unexplained. Clone size and the V and J calls come from that table; the DNA yielded D and trimming. The table for this sample lists some 29,000 clones; 76% of them were counted only once. Roughly 17% of the sample is taken by the ten largest.

As to this clone: Its antigen is unknown. The sample holds no much larger clone one base away, and base qualities are not on file.

CD4+ T cells from unexposed donors were collected before the COVID-19 pandemic (2011-2018). The EasySep CD4+ T cell isolation kit was used to isolate CD4+ T cells once the cultures had run for 9 to 11 days. As cell numbers permitted, CD4+ T cells from unexposed donors were tested for reactivity to SARS-CoV-2 S and N and to four common cold coronavirus spike pools. Each well received approximately 2 million PBMCs, cultured in IMDM supplemented with roughly 5.1% human AB serum and about 10 IU/ml IL-2. Half of the culture medium was replaced with fresh IL-2-containing medium on days 3 and 7. In general, triplicate replicate wells were used for every peptide culture condition. Leukapheresis product for the unexposed donors was purchased commercially. Ficoll-Paque PLUS gradient centrifugation was used to isolate PBMCs from either whole blood or leukapheresis product. PBMCs were either cryopreserved at -140°C or used fresh in the expansion assay. The QIAamp Micro DNA Kit was used to extract genomic DNA from the CD4+ T cells.

This TCR derives from a human donor in good health. The sample was CD4+ T cells from PBMCs, cultured in vitro.

This receptor has the CDR3 CASRETGASGYTF. The bases read TGTGCCAGCAGAGAGACAGGGGCCAGTGGCTACACCTTC. The chain links TRBV3-1 (or the pseudogene TRBV3-2) with TRBJ1-2; TRBD1 lines up with 8 middle nucleotides. CDR1 and CDR2, per the germline V gene (reference sequence), are LGHDT and YNNKEL. Its CDR3 holds 13 amino acids, cysteine through phenylalanine. Only the CDR3 region is kept as DNA, spanning 39 bases read in frame from base 1. Relative to germline, V is missing 6 bases and J is missing 7 bases, with 7 bases of the junction outside any gene match.